Described below is a single TCR beta chain sequence and its context. Its antigen is not known. The sample originates from a study of identical twins. Via MiXCR, TCRdb re-called the 5' RACE reads, giving one row per CDR3 protein. Of just over 500,000 distinct CDR3 sequences detected, roughly a fifth appear once; the ten largest clones hold 0.91%. This CDR3 contains 16 residues. Trimming took off 3 bases at V and 4 bases at J, with 19 bases between the two ends. Germline CDR1 is SGHDT and CDR2 is YYEEEE. Study-wide points: Invariant T cells like MAIT and iNKT could partly confound the zero-insertion analyses.

These sequences were also reported in another study, on T cells expressing NK-cell markers. As that study records: According to the study, TCR beta repertoires originated from sorted CD3+CD56+NKG2C+, CD3+CD56+NKG2C- and CD3+CD56-NKG2C+ T cells. Several donors showed these clonotypes also leading the CD3+CD56-NKG2C+ fraction.

Sequences were obtained from CD4+ T cells sorted from blood. The chain links TRBV5-6 to TRBJ1-2; maybe TRBD1 (6 bases). The sequence was collected from a woman between 18 and 29 years old in good health. CDR3 amino acids: CASSWAGQGSLYGYTF. The CDR3 region has the DNA TGTGCCAGCAGCTGGGCGGGGCAGGGGAGCCTCTATGGCTACACCTTC.